What follows are 30 T cell receptor beta chains derived from one specimen sequenced in a study of cytomegalovirus exposure and HLA in healthy donors. Primers included in the PCR were 60 Vbeta and 13 Jbeta primers. Data came from immunoSEQ multiplex PCR; TCRdb stores just in-frame clones and leaves some out. The data show about 160,000 clones, with roughly 77% seen just once and under 4% held by the top ten. The sample consisted of PBMCs. The receptors were sampled from a human donor in good health.

The genes are TRBV11-2 and TRBJ1-1; unclear D gene. The length of the CDR3 is 12 residues. Trimming cost V 5 bases and J 1 base, with 5 bases left between them. CDR1 is SGHAT, CDR2 FQNNGV, per germline. The CDR3 DNA follows: TGTGCCAGCAGCGCTACGAACACTGAAGCTTTCTTT. It yields the protein CASSATNTEAFF. Drawing the rest from reference TRBV11-2 and TRBJ1-1, the complete variable domain is EAGVAQSPRYKIIEKRQSVAFWCNPISGHATLYWYQQILGQGPKLLIQFQNNGVVDDSQLPKDRFSAERLKGVDSTLKIQPAKLEDSAVYLCASSATNTEAFFGQGTRLTVV.

V usage is TRBV7-2 and J usage is TRBJ1-4; D is ambiguous. CDR1 is SGHTA and CDR2 is FQGNSA in the germline V gene. Trimming stripped 5 bases from V and 5 bases from J, with 9 bases between. This CDR3 has 13 amino acids. The CDR3 reads CASSPSVNEKLFF. The CDR3 nucleotides read TGTGCCAGCAGCCCCTCCGTCAATGAAAAACTGTTTTTT.

The chain links TRBV25-1 to TRBJ2-3; maybe TRBD1 (7 bases). The V end was cut by 1 base, the J end by 3 bases, with 11 bases between. This CDR3 comprises 15 residues. The germline CDR1 and CDR2 sequences are MGHDK and SYGVNS. CDR3 amino acids: CASSELAGGTDTQYF. The CDR3 DNA is TGTGCCAGCAGTGAATTGGCAGGGGGGACAGATACGCAGTATTTT. Drawing the rest from reference TRBV25-1 and TRBJ2-3, the complete variable domain is EADIYQTPRYLVIGTGKKITLECSQTMGHDKMYWYQQDPGMELHLIHYSYGVNSTEKGDLSSESTVSRIRTEHFPLTLESARPSHTSQYLCASSELAGGTDTQYFGPGTRLTVL.

This chain uses TRBV4-1 with TRBJ2-7; maybe TRBD1 (6 bases). Germline CDR1 and CDR2: MGHRA and YSYEKL. Trimming shortened V by 2 bases and J by 4 bases, and 12 bases separated the two germline ends. The CDR3 contains 14 residues. CDR3 sequence reads: CASSQPTQGYEQYF. In nucleotides, the CDR3 is TGCGCCAGCAGCCAACCAACCCAGGGGTACGAGCAGTACTTC.

The V gene is TRBV28, the J gene TRBJ1-1; 7 bases match TRBD1. CDR3 length: 16 amino acids. Germline CDR1 MDHEN, CDR2 SYDVKM. V lost 3 bases and J lost 11; bases outside the gene matches: 18. The CDR3 region is CASSFSTPTGFDAAFF. Here the CDR3 DNA reads TGTGCCAGCAGTTTCTCTACCCCGACAGGGTTTGACGCCGCTTTCTTT.

The rearrangement uses TRBV7-8 and TRBJ2-3; 8 bases agree with TRBD2. The length of the CDR3 is 15 residues. CDR1 and CDR2 from the germline V gene are SGHVS and FQNEAQ. With 3 bases clipped from V and 6 bases from J, the junction kept 8 bases outside the gene matches. CDR3 coding DNA: TGTGCCAGCAGCTTGAGCGGGGGAGATTCTGATACGCAGTATTTT. Its protein product is CASSLSGGDSDTQYF. Together with reference TRBV7-8 and TRBJ2-3, the CDR3 gives the full variable domain: GAGVSQSPRYKVAKRGQDVALRCDPISGHVSLFWYQQALGQGPEFLTYFQNEAQLDKSGLPSDRFFAERPEGSVSTLKIQRTQQEDSAVYLCASSLSGGDSDTQYFGPGTRLTVL.

The gene calls are TRBV27 and TRBJ2-7; possible D gene TRBD2, 6 bases. The CDR3 totals 13 residues. Germline CDR1 is MNHEY and CDR2 is SMNVEV (reference sequence). Trimming pared 0 bases from V and 7 bases from J, leaving 10 bases between. The CDR3 sequence is CASSLSYGGEQYF. DNA of the CDR3: TGTGCCAGCAGTTTATCTTACGGAGGGGAGCAGTACTTC.

The chain links TRBV19 to TRBJ2-7, with 7 bases fitting TRBD2. J gave up 3 bases and V 5 bases, and 4 bases lay outside the gene matches. The CDR3 has 13 residues. Germline assignment: CDR1 LNHDA and CDR2 SQIVND (reference sequence). The CDR3 sequence is CASSGGDGYEQYF. DNA of the CDR3: TGTGCCAGTAGTGGGGGGGACGGCTACGAGCAGTACTTC.

The V call is TRBV7-2, the J call TRBJ2-5; 9 bases fit TRBD2. V trimming: 6 bases; J trimming: 4 bases; junction bases outside the gene matches: 12. Germline CDR1 is SGHTA and CDR2 is FQGNSA. CDR3 length equals 16 residues. CDR3 DNA: TGTGCCAGCAGGACCGGACGAGCGGGAGGTGGAGAGACCCAGTACTTC. It codes for CASRTGRAGGGETQYF. Filled out from reference TRBV7-2 and TRBJ2-5, the complete variable domain reads GAGVSQSPSNKVTEKGKDVELRCDPISGHTALYWYRQSLGQGLEFLIYFQGNSAPDKSGLPSDRFSAERTGGSVSTLTIQRTQQEDSAVYLCASRTGRAGGGETQYFGPGTRLLVL.

The V and J genes are TRBV30 and TRBJ1-5, with 11 bases identical to TRBD1. Trimming cost V 2 bases and J 5 bases; bases outside gene matches: 5. Germline CDR1 is GTSNPN and CDR2 is SVGIG (reference sequence). This CDR3 is built from 15 residues. The CDR3 DNA follows: TGTGCCTGGAGTCCGGGACAGGGGGGTCATCAGCCCCAGCATTTT. It is translated as CAWSPGQGGHQPQHF.

Only one count was recorded for this clone. The gene calls are TRBV29-1 and TRBJ2-3, with D perhaps matching TRBD2 (5 bases). The CDR3 consists of 13 residues. Germline CDR1 reads SQVTM; CDR2 reads ANQGSEA. Trimming took 6 bases from V and 2 from J, leaving 12 bases between them. This CDR3 is CSVDFGNTDTQYF. The DNA of the CDR3 is TGCAGCGTGGACTTCGGGAACACAGATACGCAGTATTTT.

V usage is TRBV14 and J usage is TRBJ1-4; perhaps TRBD1 as D (5 bases). This CDR3 spans 15 amino acids. V was trimmed by 1 base and J by 5 bases, leaving 11 bases between them. Germline values: CDR1 SGHDN, CDR2 FVKESK. The DNA for the CDR3 is TGTGCCAGCAGCCAAGGGAGGGGTGTAAATGAAAAACTGTTTTTT. Protein product: CASSQGRGVNEKLFF. The full variable domain, rest sourced from reference TRBV14 and TRBJ1-4, is EAGVTQFPSHSVIEKGQTVTLRCDPISGHDNLYWYRRVMGKEIKFLLHFVKESKQDESGMPNNRFLAERTGGTYSTLKVQPAELEDSGVYFCASSQGRGVNEKLFFGSGTQLSVL.

Details on this clone: The same CDR3 is also encoded by other DNA sequences in this sample. The chain links TRBV4-1 to TRBJ2-1, with 10 bases identical to TRBD2. The germline CDR1 and CDR2 sequences are MGHRA and YSYEKL. This CDR3 has 15 amino acids. The junction had 6 bases not matched to a gene; V was cut back by 1 base and J by 9 bases. In nucleotides, the CDR3 is TGCGCCAGCAGCCAAGGCCTAGCGGGAGTCGGTGAGCAGTTCTTC. Its protein is CASSQGLAGVGEQFF.

This clone was recorded a few times. The rearrangement uses TRBV19 and TRBJ1-5; a possible D gene is TRBD1 (5 bases). Trimming pared 11 bases from V and 1 base from J, leaving 27 bases between. Germline CDR1 is LNHDA and CDR2 is SQIVND (reference sequence). The CDR3 contains 18 residues. The CDR3 DNA sequence: TGTGCCTCGGCGTCGGTCAGGGCCAACGGTATCAGCAATCAGCCCCAGCATTTT. It encodes CASASVRANGISNQPQHF.

The rearrangement joins TRBV6-5 to TRBJ2-7; TRBD2 matches 10 bases. Germline V lookup: CDR1 MNHEY, CDR2 SVGAGI. Trimming took 5 bases from V and 1 from J; bases not matched to a gene: 5. The CDR3 spans 15 residues. DNA of the CDR3: TGTGCCAGCAGTGCCCTAGCGGGGGATTCCTACGAGCAGTACTTC. This gives the protein CASSALAGDSYEQYF.

This chain links TRBV6-6 with TRBJ1-2; maybe TRBD1 (6 bases). CDR1 and CDR2 from the germline V gene are MNHNY and SVGAGI (reference sequence). The V gene lost 2 bases and the J gene lost 4 bases, with 17 bases spanning the gap. This CDR3 region has 16 residues. The CDR3 nucleotides are TGTGCCAGCAGTTACCAAGGCTCAGGGGCTGGCTATGGCTACACCTTC. Translated, it gives CASSYQGSGAGYGYTF.

This sequence joins TRBV7-2 and TRBJ1-1; unclear D gene. This CDR3 region has 12 residues. V was clipped by 5 bases and J by 8 bases, with 12 bases between them. CDR1 and CDR2 (germline): SGHTA, FQGNSA. Here the CDR3 DNA reads TGTGCCAGCAGCCCCTTAGTTTCGGAAGCTTTCTTT. Translating it yields CASSPLVSEAFF.

V usage is TRBV6-5 and J usage is TRBJ2-1; 8 bases map to TRBD2. CDR3 length equals 16 residues. V shed 4 bases and J 5 bases; nucleotides not matched to a gene: 10. Germline CDR1 reads MNHEY; CDR2 reads SVGAGI. CDR3 sequence: CASSFTVSGDNNEQFF. The CDR3 DNA follows: TGTGCCAGCAGTTTCACCGTTAGCGGGGATAACAATGAGCAGTTCTTC.

This clone has just a few counts. This chain uses TRBV7-6 with TRBJ1-4; TRBD1 matches at 8 bases. Germline V gives CDR1 SGHVS, CDR2 FNYEAQ. This CDR3 is 17 amino acids long. V shed 2 bases, J shed 5 bases, and the junction held 10 bases outside the gene matches. The CDR3 DNA follows: TGTGCCAGCAGCTTAAGGACAGGGAAGGAAGAGAATGAAAAACTGTTTTTT. Translation: CASSLRTGKEENEKLFF.

The V call is TRBV19, the J call TRBJ1-4; tentatively, D is TRBD1 (5 bases). V was pared by 9 bases and J by 3 bases, with 11 bases between. The CDR3 is 13 residues long. Germline lookup yields CDR1 LNHDA and CDR2 SQIVND (reference sequence). DNA for the CDR3: TGTGCCAGCAGCGACAGACCTAATGAAAAACTGTTTTTT. Protein: CASSDRPNEKLFF. The variable domain in full, completed from reference TRBV19 and TRBJ1-4, reads DGGITQSPKYLFRKEGQNVTLSCEQNLNHDAMYWYRQDPGQGLRLIYYSQIVNDFQKGDIAEGYSVSREKKESFPLTVTSAQKNPTAFYLCASSDRPNEKLFFGSGTQLSVL.

This clone was found a few times. The CDR3 loop is CASSPGTGKNHNAEAFF. Written as DNA, the CDR3 is TGTGCCAGCAGCCCGGGGACAGGGAAAAACCACAACGCTGAAGCTTTCTTT. The rearrangement uses TRBV7-2 and TRBJ1-1; 9 nucleotides match TRBD1. CDR1 is SGHTA, CDR2 FQGNSA, per germline. The CDR3 consists of 17 residues. J was trimmed by 6 bases and V by 5 bases; bases with no gene match: 16. Together with reference TRBV7-2 and TRBJ1-1, the CDR3 gives the full variable domain: GAGVSQSPSNKVTEKGKDVELRCDPISGHTALYWYRQSLGQGLEFLIYFQGNSAPDKSGLPSDRFSAERTGGSVSTLTIQRTQQEDSAVYLCASSPGTGKNHNAEAFFGQGTRLTVV.

Only a few counts were recorded for this clone. V and J are TRBV5-4 and TRBJ2-5, with D maybe TRBD1 (5 bases). CDR3 length: 15 residues. Germline V lookup: CDR1 SGHNT, CDR2 YYREEE (reference sequence). The germline V and J ends were trimmed by 2 bases and 4 bases, with 15 bases remaining between them. CDR3 protein: CASSLTWGERETQYF. The CDR3 DNA follows: TGTGCCAGCAGCTTAACCTGGGGCGAACGAGAGACCCAGTACTTC.

The sample holds one count of this clone. This sequence joins TRBV6-5 and TRBJ1-2, with a tentative D call TRBD1 (5 bases). CDR1 is MNHEY, CDR2 SVGAGI, per germline. V dropped 3 bases and J dropped 4 bases, with 9 bases sitting between them. CDR3 length equals 13 residues. The CDR3 here is CASSYRGGYGYTF. For the CDR3, the DNA is TGTGCCAGCAGTTATAGGGGAGGCTATGGCTACACCTTC.

The gene calls are TRBV7-6 and TRBJ1-2; 8 nucleotides line up with TRBD1. CDR1 SGHVS and CDR2 FNYEAQ come from the germline V gene. The CDR3 runs to 14 residues. Trimming cost V 5 bases and J 8 bases; bases outside gene matches: 10. The CDR3 DNA reads as TGTGCCAGCAGCCCGATCGACAGGGGAAACGGCTACACCTTC. Residues: CASSPIDRGNGYTF.

The CDR3 DNA sequence: TGTGCCATCAGAAGTGCCAGCGGGGACACTTACGGGGAGCTGTTTTTT. It specifies CAIRSASGDTYGELFF. J is TRBJ2-2 and V is TRBV10-3; TRBD2 is a possible D gene (7 bases). Trimming shortened V by 6 bases and J by 7 bases, and 21 bases separated the two germline ends. The CDR3 runs to 16 residues. CDR1 and CDR2 from the germline V gene are ENHRY and SYGVKD.

This chain links TRBV7-9 with TRBJ1-1; the D is unclear. The CDR3 covers 14 residues. Germline values: CDR1 SEHNR, CDR2 FQNEAQ (reference sequence). With 5 bases removed from V and 6 bases from J, the gap between germline ends came to 16 bases. CDR3 DNA: TGTGCCAGCAGCAACCTCGGGATATCCTCTGAAGCTTTCTTT. Encoded protein: CASSNLGISSEAFF.

The chain has TRBV19 and TRBJ2-5; possible D gene TRBD1, 5 bases. Germline V gene data show CDR1 as LNHDA and CDR2 as SQIVND (reference sequence). V was cut by 4 bases and J by 2 bases, with 8 bases left in between. This CDR3 contains 13 residues. The CDR3 loop reads CASSRGRQETQYF. CDR3 nucleotides: TGTGCCAGTAGTAGGGGCAGGCAAGAGACCCAGTACTTC.

V gene TRBV10-1 combines with J gene TRBJ2-1; 10 positions match TRBD2. The CDR3 sequence is 16 residues long. Germline V CDR1 and CDR2: WNHNN, SYGVQD (reference sequence). Trimming removed 3 bases from V and 6 bases from J; junction bases left unmatched: 8. As DNA, the CDR3 is TGCGCCAGCAGTGACCTACTAGCGGGATTGATCAATGAGCAGTTCTTC. This translates into CASSDLLAGLINEQFF.

This clone was detected once. This chain links TRBV30 with TRBJ2-5, with 9 bases matching TRBD1. CDR1 is GTSNPN, CDR2 SVGIG, per germline (reference sequence). CDR3 length equals 15 residues. V dropped 7 bases and J dropped 2; count of bases not matched to a gene: 11. This chain's CDR3 is CALSRDRAFQETQYF. CDR3 bases: TGTGCCTTGTCCCGGGACAGGGCGTTTCAAGAGACCCAGTACTTC.

This clone was recorded once. This chain uses TRBV7-9 with TRBJ1-4; 7 positions agree with TRBD1. Trimming at V came to 4 bases and at J to 7 bases, leaving 9 bases not matched to a gene. CDR1 is SEHNR and CDR2 is FQNEAQ in the germline V gene (reference sequence). This CDR3 comprises 15 residues. DNA of the CDR3: TGTGCCAGCAGCTCCCGACAGGGAATGGGTGAAAAACTGTTTTTT. It encodes CASSSRQGMGEKLFF.